This T cell receptor beta chain was documented in a study of blood T cell repertoires in COVID-19. Comments on this clone: A junction boundary mismatches the germline segment, possibly from a read error.

Measured with immunoSEQ multiplex PCR; TCRdb has only the in-frame clones, and not every one. The sample holds about 58,000 clones, 70% to 90% seen once. In germline, CDR1 is MGHDK, CDR2 SYGVNS. The length of the CDR3 is 15 residues. The receptor comes from a man in his 60s with acute or convalescent COVID-19. The genes are TRBV25-1 and TRBJ1-5; D is possibly TRBD1 (6 bases). The source material was peripheral blood. The CDR3, as DNA: TGTGCCGGCAGTGAACGGACAGTTAGCAATCAGCCCCAGCATTTT. Translating gives CAGSERTVSNQPQHF.